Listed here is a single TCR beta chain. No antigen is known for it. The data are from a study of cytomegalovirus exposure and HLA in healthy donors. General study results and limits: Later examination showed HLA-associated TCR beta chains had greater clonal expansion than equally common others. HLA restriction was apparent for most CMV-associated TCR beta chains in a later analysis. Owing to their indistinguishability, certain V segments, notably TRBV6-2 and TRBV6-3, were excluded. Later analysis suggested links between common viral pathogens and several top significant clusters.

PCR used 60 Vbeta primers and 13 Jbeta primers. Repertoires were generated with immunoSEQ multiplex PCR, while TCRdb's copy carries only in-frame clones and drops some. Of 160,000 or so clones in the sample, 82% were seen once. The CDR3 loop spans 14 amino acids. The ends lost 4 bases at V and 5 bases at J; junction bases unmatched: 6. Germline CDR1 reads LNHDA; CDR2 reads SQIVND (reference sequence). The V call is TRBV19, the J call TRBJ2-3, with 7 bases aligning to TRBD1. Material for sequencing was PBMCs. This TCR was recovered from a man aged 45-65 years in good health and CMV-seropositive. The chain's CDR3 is CASSNRGGKDTQYF. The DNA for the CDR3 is TGTGCCAGTAGTAACAGGGGTGGTAAAGATACGCAGTATTTT.